A selection of T cell receptor beta chains follows, all from one sample in a study of blood T cell repertoires in COVID-19. Measured with immunoSEQ multiplex PCR; TCRdb has only the in-frame clones, and not every one. Here the sample spans just over 85,000 clones, nearly 90% being singletons. Sequenced: peripheral blood. These receptors were collected from a man between 50 and 59 years old with acute or convalescent COVID-19. Each CDR3 is given with its conserved first and last residue. The D gene is left open where the match is weak. Clone sizes are given selectively: once, few, many, or a class where the clone is expanded.

j_call: TRBJ2-5; d_call: -; clone_size: once; v_call: TRBV2; cdr3_aa: CASSEGQTTQETQYF; cdr3_nt: TGTGCCAGCAGTGAAGGACAGACGACCCAAGAGACCCAGTACTTC
j_call: TRBJ1-3; d_call: -; clone_size: -; v_call: TRBV4-2; cdr3_aa: CASSQDGTKDDTIYF; cdr3_nt: TGTGCCAGCAGCCAAGATGGGACAAAAGATGACACCATATATTTT
j_call: TRBJ2-7; d_call: TRBD1; clone_size: few; v_call: TRBV18; cdr3_aa: CASSPPGTASYEQYF; cdr3_nt: TGTGCCAGCTCACCGCCCGGGACAGCCTCCTACGAGCAGTACTTC
j_call: TRBJ1-1; d_call: -; clone_size: -; v_call: TRBV19; cdr3_aa: CASSIVGGRVNTEAFF; cdr3_nt: TGTGCCAGTAGTATAGTGGGCGGCAGGGTGAACACTGAAGCTTTCTTT
j_call: TRBJ1-2; d_call: TRBD1; clone_size: -; v_call: TRBV7-2; cdr3_aa: CASSDRGLGYTF; cdr3_nt: TGTGCCAGCAGCGACAGGGGATTGGGCTACACCTTC
j_call: TRBJ1-2; d_call: -; clone_size: -; v_call: TRBV10-1; cdr3_aa: CASIGEGGGYTF; cdr3_nt: TGCGCCAGCATAGGGGAGGGTGGCGGCTACACCTTC
j_call: TRBJ2-1; d_call: -; clone_size: -; v_call: TRBV7-6; cdr3_aa: CASSLSPRTYEQFF; cdr3_nt: TGTGCCAGCAGCTTAAGTCCTAGAACGTATGAGCAGTTCTTC
j_call: TRBJ2-1; d_call: -; clone_size: -; v_call: TRBV3-1/TRBV3-2; cdr3_aa: CASSQYEERGKFF; cdr3_nt: TGTGCCAGCAGCCAATACGAAGAACGGGGGAAGTTCTTC
j_call: TRBJ1-2; d_call: TRBD1; clone_size: -; v_call: TRBV5-4; cdr3_aa: CASSPQGIYGYTF; cdr3_nt: TGTGCCAGCAGCCCACAGGGGATTTATGGCTACACCTTC
j_call: TRBJ1-4; d_call: -; clone_size: -; v_call: TRBV7-8; cdr3_aa: CASSLVTTNEKLFF; cdr3_nt: TGTGCCAGCAGCTTAGTAACAACTAATGAAAAACTGTTTTTT
j_call: TRBJ1-2; d_call: -; clone_size: -; v_call: TRBV5-1; cdr3_aa: CASTIGGNRLNYGYTF; cdr3_nt: TGCGCCAGCACCATCGGGGGTAACAGGCTTAACTATGGCTACACCTTC
j_call: TRBJ1-1; d_call: -; clone_size: -; v_call: TRBV27; cdr3_aa: CASSFSGNTEAFF; cdr3_nt: TGTGCCAGCAGTTTTTCAGGGAACACTGAAGCTTTCTTT
j_call: TRBJ2-2; d_call: TRBD2; clone_size: -; v_call: TRBV24-1; cdr3_aa: CATSGTSGSGELFF; cdr3_nt: TGTGCCACCAGTGGAACTAGCGGAAGTGGGGAGCTGTTTTTT
j_call: TRBJ2-3; d_call: -; clone_size: -; v_call: TRBV19; cdr3_aa: CASSIRTTSTDTQYF; cdr3_nt: TGTGCCAGTAGTATTCGAACTACTAGCACAGATACGCAGTATTTT
j_call: TRBJ2-1; d_call: -; clone_size: -; v_call: TRBV7-9; cdr3_aa: CASSVSNEQFF; cdr3_nt: TGTGCCAGCAGCGTTAGCAATGAGCAGTTCTTC
j_call: TRBJ1-1; d_call: -; clone_size: -; v_call: TRBV2; cdr3_aa: CASSLGLARGTEAFF; cdr3_nt: TGTGCCAGCAGTCTGGGACTCGCCCGGGGCACTGAAGCTTTCTTT
j_call: TRBJ2-2; d_call: -; clone_size: -; v_call: TRBV4-1; cdr3_aa: CASSPPMGGLTGELFF; cdr3_nt: TGCGCCAGCAGCCCCCCGATGGGGGGGCTTACCGGGGAGCTGTTTTTT
j_call: TRBJ1-1; d_call: TRBD1; clone_size: -; v_call: TRBV5-6; cdr3_aa: CASSLVAAGGMNTEAFF; cdr3_nt: TGTGCCAGCAGCTTGGTTGCGGCAGGGGGGATGAACACTGAAGCTTTCTTT
j_call: TRBJ1-1; d_call: -; clone_size: -; v_call: TRBV30; cdr3_aa: CAWSAIVEAFF; cdr3_nt: TGTGCCTGGAGTGCCATAGTTGAAGCTTTCTTT
j_call: TRBJ1-5; d_call: TRBD1; clone_size: -; v_call: TRBV28; cdr3_aa: CASKPTGGLNSNQPQHF; cdr3_nt: TGTGCCAGCAAACCCACAGGGGGCCTAAATAGCAATCAGCCCCAGCATTTT
j_call: TRBJ2-6; d_call: -; clone_size: -; v_call: TRBV11-3; cdr3_aa: CASSLSGSGANVLTF; cdr3_nt: TGTGCCAGCAGCTTGTCGGGGTCTGGGGCCAACGTCCTGACTTTC
j_call: TRBJ1-3; d_call: -; clone_size: -; v_call: TRBV28; cdr3_aa: CASSPDRASGNTIYF; cdr3_nt: TGTGCCAGCAGCCCCGACAGAGCCTCTGGAAACACCATATATTTT
j_call: TRBJ1-6; d_call: -; clone_size: -; v_call: TRBV27; cdr3_aa: CATRNRSYNSPLHF; cdr3_nt: TGTGCCACCCGCAACAGATCTTATAATTCACCCCTCCACTTT
j_call: TRBJ1-1; d_call: TRBD1; clone_size: -; v_call: TRBV19; cdr3_aa: CASQTGVNTEAFF; cdr3_nt: TGTGCCAGCCAAACAGGGGTGAACACTGAAGCTTTCTTT
j_call: TRBJ2-7; d_call: TRBD1; clone_size: -; v_call: TRBV7-9; cdr3_aa: CASSLGFWTGYEQYF; cdr3_nt: TGTGCCAGCAGCTTAGGGTTTTGGACAGGATACGAGCAGTACTTC
j_call: TRBJ2-5; d_call: -; clone_size: once; v_call: TRBV7-9; cdr3_aa: CASSLYRGLETQYF; cdr3_nt: TGTGCCAGCAGCTTATACCGGGGACTAGAGACCCAGTACTTC
j_call: TRBJ1-2; d_call: TRBD1; clone_size: -; v_call: TRBV11-2; cdr3_aa: CASSSETGVGYTF; cdr3_nt: TGTGCCAGCAGCTCCGAGACAGGGGTGGGCTACACCTTC
j_call: TRBJ1-5; d_call: -; clone_size: once; v_call: TRBV5-4; cdr3_aa: CASSPGLNNQPQHF; cdr3_nt: TGTGCCAGCAGCCCGGGACTGAACAATCAGCCCCAGCATTTT
j_call: TRBJ1-2; d_call: TRBD1; clone_size: few; v_call: TRBV9; cdr3_aa: CASSVDVQGQGFGGYTF; cdr3_nt: TGTGCCAGCAGCGTAGACGTACAGGGGCAGGGGTTTGGCGGCTACACCTTC